This TCR beta chain was sequenced in a study of T cell responses to AZD1222 COVID-19 vaccine. The CDR3 contains 13 residues. Germline CDR1 MDHEN, CDR2 SYDVKM. Trimming removed 8 bases from V and 0 bases from J, with 8 bases in between. Only in-frame clones appear in the TCRdb table, and some are missing; sequencing was by immunoSEQ multiplex PCR. The sample gives some 120,000 clones, over 75% of which show up once; just over 7% is in the top ten. The material sequenced was peripheral blood, taken on day 0 of AZD1222 vaccination. V gene TRBV28 combines with J gene TRBJ2-1; a possible D gene is TRBD2 (5 bases). The receptor comes from an adult in good health. CDR3 sequence reads: CASLDFSYNEQFF. The CDR3 region has the DNA TGTGCCAGCCTGGACTTCTCCTACAATGAGCAGTTCTTC.